This T cell receptor beta chain was captured in a study of blood T cell repertoires in COVID-19. About the research overall: Samples of COVID-19 (acute and convalescent) were obtained from the United States, Italy and Spain. T cells, B-cell-depleted T cells, or PBMCs supplied cDNA or gDNA.

Per the study methods: Nucleated cell number was recorded as an estimate derived from reference gene primer amplification. TCRdb's table, derived via immunoSEQ multiplex PCR, lists solely in-frame clones and lacks some. V, J and clone size reflect that table, while D and trimming were determined from the DNA. The sample shows approximately 250,000 clones, approximately 89% of them seen only once. In Seattle, patients joined the study during active infection and were tracked longitudinally. The CDR3 is made up of 12 amino acids. V was clipped by 0 bases and J by 9 bases, with 6 bases between them. The germline V gene has CDR1 MNHEY and CDR2 SVGAGI.

Sequencing input: peripheral blood. The source is a woman in her 70s with COVID-19, enrolled during active disease. This chain joins TRBV6-5 and TRBJ2-1, with D unclear. CDR3 region: CASSYSSTEQFF. CDR3 sequence (DNA): TGTGCCAGCAGTTACTCGTCTACTGAGCAGTTCTTC.